This entry concerns a single TCR beta chain. The sample comes from a study of OX40 agonist ivuxolimab in advanced cancers. Germline loops: CDR1 MNHEY, CDR2 SVGAGI. The CDR3 spans 14 residues. Trimming cost V 2 bases and J 6 bases, with 14 bases left between them. This table comes from immunoSEQ multiplex PCR, and its TCRdb copy is limited to in-frame clones, with some not included. The sample lists almost 80,000 clones, about nine tenths occurring once. Sequenced here: CD4+ or CD8+ T cells sorted from blood, sampled in a trial of the OX40 agonist ivuxolimab. The rearrangement joins TRBV6-5 to TRBJ2-7; D tentatively reads TRBD1 or TRBD2 (5 bases each). This receptor was identified in an adult with an advanced solid tumor such as melanoma, head and neck, liver or kidney cancer. This chain's CDR3 is CASSYPEAGAEQYF. The CDR3 DNA sequence: TGTGCCAGCAGTTACCCCGAGGCCGGGGCCGAGCAGTACTTC.